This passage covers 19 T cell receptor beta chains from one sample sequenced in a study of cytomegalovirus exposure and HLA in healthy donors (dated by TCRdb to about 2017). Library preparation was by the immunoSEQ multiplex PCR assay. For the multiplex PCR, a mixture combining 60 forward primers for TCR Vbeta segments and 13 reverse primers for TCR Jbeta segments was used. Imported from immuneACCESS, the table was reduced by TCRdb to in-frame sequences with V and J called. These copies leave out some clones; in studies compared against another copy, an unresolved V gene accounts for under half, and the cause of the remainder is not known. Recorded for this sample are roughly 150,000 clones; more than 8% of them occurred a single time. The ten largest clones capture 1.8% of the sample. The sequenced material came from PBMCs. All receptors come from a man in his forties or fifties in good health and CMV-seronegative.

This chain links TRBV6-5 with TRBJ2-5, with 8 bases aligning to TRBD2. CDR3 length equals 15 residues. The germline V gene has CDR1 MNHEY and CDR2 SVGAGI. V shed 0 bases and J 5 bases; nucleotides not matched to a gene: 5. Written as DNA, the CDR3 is TGTGCCAGCAGTTACTCCCGGGGGGGCATCGAGACCCAGTACTTC. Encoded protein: CASSYSRGGIETQYF.

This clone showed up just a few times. The CDR3 loop is CAIRLVATNEKLFF. CDR3 in DNA: TGTGCCATTCGGTTGGTAGCAACTAATGAAAAACTGTTTTTT. This chain joins TRBV6-1 and TRBJ1-4; D uncertain. Germline V gene sequence: CDR1 MNHNS, CDR2 SASEGT. V lost 10 bases to trimming and J lost 0 bases, with 12 bases between them. This CDR3 is 14 amino acids long.

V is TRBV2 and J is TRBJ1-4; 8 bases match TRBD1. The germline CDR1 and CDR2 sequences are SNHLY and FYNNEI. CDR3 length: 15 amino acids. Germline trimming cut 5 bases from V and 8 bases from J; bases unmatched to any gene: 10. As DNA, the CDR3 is TGTGCCAGCAGTCCCGGACAGGGCTCTAGGGAAAAACTGTTTTTT. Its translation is CASSPGQGSREKLFF.

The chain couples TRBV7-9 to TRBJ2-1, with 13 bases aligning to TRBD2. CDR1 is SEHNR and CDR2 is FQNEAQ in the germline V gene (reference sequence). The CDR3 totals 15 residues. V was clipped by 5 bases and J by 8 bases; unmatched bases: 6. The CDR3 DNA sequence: TGTGCCAGCAGCCATAGGACTAGCGGGAGAGATGAGCAGTTCTTC. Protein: CASSHRTSGRDEQFF.

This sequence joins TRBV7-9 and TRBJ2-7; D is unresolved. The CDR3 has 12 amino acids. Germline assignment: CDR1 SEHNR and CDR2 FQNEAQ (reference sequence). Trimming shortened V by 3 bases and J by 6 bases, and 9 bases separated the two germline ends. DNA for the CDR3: TGTGCCAGCAGCTTCGACACCGCCGAGCAGTACTTC. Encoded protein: CASSFDTAEQYF. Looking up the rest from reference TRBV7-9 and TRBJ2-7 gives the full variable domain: DTGVSQNPRHKITKRGQNVTFRCDPISEHNRLYWYRQTLGQGPEFLTYFQNEAQLEKSRLLSDRFSAERPKGSFSTLEIQRTEQGDSAMYLCASSFDTAEQYFGPGTRLTVT.

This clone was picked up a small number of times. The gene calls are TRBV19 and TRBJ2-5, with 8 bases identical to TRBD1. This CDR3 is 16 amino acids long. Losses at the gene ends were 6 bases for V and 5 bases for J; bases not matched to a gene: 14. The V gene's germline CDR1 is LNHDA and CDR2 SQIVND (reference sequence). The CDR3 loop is CASSTGQGVFLETQYF. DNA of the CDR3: TGTGCCAGTAGCACAGGACAGGGAGTGTTTTTGGAGACCCAGTACTTC.

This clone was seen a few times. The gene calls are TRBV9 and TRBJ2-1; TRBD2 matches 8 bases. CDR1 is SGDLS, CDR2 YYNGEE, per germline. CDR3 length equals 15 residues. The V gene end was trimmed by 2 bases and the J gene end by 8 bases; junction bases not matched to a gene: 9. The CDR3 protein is CASSVSGDRGDEQFF. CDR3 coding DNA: TGTGCCAGCAGCGTTAGCGGGGACCGGGGGGATGAGCAGTTCTTC.

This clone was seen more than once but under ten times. The CDR3 spells CASSPLGQGREKLFF. CDR3 sequence (DNA): TGTGCCAGCTCACCCCTGGGACAGGGTCGAGAAAAACTGTTTTTT. The chain is built from TRBV18 and TRBJ1-4; TRBD1 aligns across 9 bases. With V trimmed by 3 bases and J by 8 bases, 7 bases remained unmatched. This CDR3 has 15 residues. Germline CDR1 reads KGHSH; CDR2 reads LQKENI.

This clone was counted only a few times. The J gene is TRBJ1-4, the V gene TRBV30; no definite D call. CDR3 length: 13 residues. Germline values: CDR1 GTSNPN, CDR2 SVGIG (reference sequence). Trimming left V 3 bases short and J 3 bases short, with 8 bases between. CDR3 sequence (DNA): TGTGCCTGGAGGTCTCGGGCTAATGAAAAACTGTTTTTT. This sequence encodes CAWRSRANEKLFF.

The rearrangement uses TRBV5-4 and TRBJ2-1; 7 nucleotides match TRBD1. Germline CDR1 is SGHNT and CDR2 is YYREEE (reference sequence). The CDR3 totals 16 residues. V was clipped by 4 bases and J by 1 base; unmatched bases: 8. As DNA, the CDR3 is TGTGCCAGCAGCACGAATACAGGGGTTTCCTACAATGAGCAGTTCTTC. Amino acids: CASSTNTGVSYNEQFF.

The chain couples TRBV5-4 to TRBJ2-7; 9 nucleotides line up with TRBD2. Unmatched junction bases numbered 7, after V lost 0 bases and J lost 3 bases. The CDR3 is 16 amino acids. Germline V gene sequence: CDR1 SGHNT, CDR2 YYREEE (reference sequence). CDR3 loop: CASSLGLAESRYEQYF. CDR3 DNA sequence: TGTGCCAGCAGCTTGGGACTAGCGGAAAGTCGCTACGAGCAGTACTTC.

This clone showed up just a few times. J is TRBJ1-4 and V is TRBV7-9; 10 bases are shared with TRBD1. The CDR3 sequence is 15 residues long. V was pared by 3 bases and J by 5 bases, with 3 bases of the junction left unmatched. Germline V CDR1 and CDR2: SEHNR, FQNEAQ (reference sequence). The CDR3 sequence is CASSFRTGGNEKLFF. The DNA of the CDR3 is TGTGCCAGCAGCTTCAGGACAGGGGGGAATGAAAAACTGTTTTTT.

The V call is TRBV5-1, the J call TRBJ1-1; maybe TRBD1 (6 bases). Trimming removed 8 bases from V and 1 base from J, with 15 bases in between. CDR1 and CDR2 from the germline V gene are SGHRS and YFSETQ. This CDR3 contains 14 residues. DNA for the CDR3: TGCGCCAGTGGTGGGGGCTATACGAACACTGAAGCTTTCTTT. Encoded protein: CASGGGYTNTEAFF. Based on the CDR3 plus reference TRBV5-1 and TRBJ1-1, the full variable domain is KAGVTQTPRYLIKTRGQQVTLSCSPISGHRSVSWYQQTPGQGLQFLFEYFSETQRNKGNFPGRFSGRQFSNSRSEMNVSTLELGDSALYLCASGGGYTNTEAFFGQGTRLTVV.

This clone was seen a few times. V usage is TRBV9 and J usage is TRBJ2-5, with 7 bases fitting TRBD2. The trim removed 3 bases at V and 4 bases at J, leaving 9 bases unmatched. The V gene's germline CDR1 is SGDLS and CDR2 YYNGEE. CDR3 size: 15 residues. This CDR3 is CASSDSSGWGETQYF. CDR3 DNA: TGTGCCAGCAGCGACAGTAGCGGGTGGGGAGAGACCCAGTACTTC.

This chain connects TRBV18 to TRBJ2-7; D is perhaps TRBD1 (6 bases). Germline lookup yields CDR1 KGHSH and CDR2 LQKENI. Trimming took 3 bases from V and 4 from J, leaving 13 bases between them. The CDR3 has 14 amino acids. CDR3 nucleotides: TGTGCCAGCTCACCGGGGGACAACCCGTACGAGCAGTACTTC. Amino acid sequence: CASSPGDNPYEQYF.

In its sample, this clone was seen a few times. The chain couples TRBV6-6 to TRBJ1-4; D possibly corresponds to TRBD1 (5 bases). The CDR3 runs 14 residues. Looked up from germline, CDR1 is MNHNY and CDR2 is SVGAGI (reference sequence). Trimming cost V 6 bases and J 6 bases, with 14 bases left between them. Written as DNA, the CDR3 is TGTGCCAGCAGCACCCAGGGTGGCGATGAAAAACTGTTTTTT. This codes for CASSTQGGDEKLFF.

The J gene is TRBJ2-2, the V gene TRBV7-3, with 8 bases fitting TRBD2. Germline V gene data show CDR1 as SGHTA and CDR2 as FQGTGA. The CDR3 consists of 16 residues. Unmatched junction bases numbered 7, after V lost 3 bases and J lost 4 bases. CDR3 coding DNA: TGTGCCAGCAGCTTCAGCGGGGGATCGACCACCGGGGAGCTGTTTTTT. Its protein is CASSFSGGSTTGELFF.

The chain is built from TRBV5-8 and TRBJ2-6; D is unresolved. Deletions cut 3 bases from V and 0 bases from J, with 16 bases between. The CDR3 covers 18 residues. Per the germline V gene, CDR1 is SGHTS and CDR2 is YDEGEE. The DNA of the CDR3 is TGTGCCAGCAGCTCAAGACCACGCCTAGTCTCTGGGGCCAACGTCCTGACTTTC. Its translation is CASSSRPRLVSGANVLTF.

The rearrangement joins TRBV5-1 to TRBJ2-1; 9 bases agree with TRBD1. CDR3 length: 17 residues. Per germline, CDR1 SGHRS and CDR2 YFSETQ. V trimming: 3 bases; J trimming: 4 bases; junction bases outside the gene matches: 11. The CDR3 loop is CASSWGGTGTGYNEQFF. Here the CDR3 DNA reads TGCGCCAGCAGCTGGGGGGGTACCGGGACAGGGTACAATGAGCAGTTCTTC.